This T cell receptor beta chain was recorded in a study of blood T cells in healthy people across ages. Study context: Template switching caught about one barcoded beta molecule for each two T cells.

This CDR3 spans 15 amino acids. The V and J ends lost 5 bases and 2 bases respectively, with 13 bases between them. From germline, CDR1 is SGHTA and CDR2 FQGNSA. The second PCR ran about 6 to 12 cycles with a sample-barcoded 5' primer and J-beta primers. A 12-random-nucleotide template-switch adaptor tagged each cDNA molecule. Each sample yielded at least 3 million CDR3-containing paired-end reads. TCRdb ran MiXCR on the 5' RACE reads and lists one entry per CDR3 protein. This sample has some 700,000 distinct CDR3 sequences, with roughly 45% found just once. Sequences were obtained from blood. This TCR derives from a woman aged 55-69 years in good health. The chain joins TRBV7-2 to TRBJ1-5, with a tentative D call TRBD1 (5 bases). For the CDR3, the DNA is TGTGCCAGCAGCAGCAGGGTTGGAGGCAATCAGCCCCAGCATTTT. Protein: CASSSRVGGNQPQHF. The complete variable domain, with remaining parts taken from reference TRBV7-2 and TRBJ1-5, reads GAGVSQSPSNKVTEKGKDVELRCDPISGHTALYWYRQSLGQGLEFLIYFQGNSAPDKSGLPSDRFSAERTGGSVSTLTIQRTQQEDSAVYLCASSSRVGGNQPQHFGDGTRLSIL.